This TCR beta chain was retrieved from a study of blood T cell repertoires in COVID-19. Study-level background: The United States, Italy and Spain supplied acute and convalescent COVID-19 samples. Sources were T cells, B-cell-depleted T cells, or PBMCs; the material itself was cDNA or gDNA.

In this sample, this clone turned up once. Trimming pared 4 bases from V and 5 bases from J, leaving 15 bases between. Looked up from germline, CDR1 is SGDLS and CDR2 is YYNGEE. This CDR3 comprises 14 residues. Authors' data handling: Estimated nucleated cell counts came from reference gene primer amplification. TCRdb's copy holds only in-frame clones and misses some; the assay was immunoSEQ multiplex PCR. That table supplies the V and J calls and clone size; D and trimming were determined from the DNA. Of roughly 200,000 clones in the sample, approximately 83% were seen once. The receptor comes from a man in his fifties or sixties with acute or convalescent COVID-19. Specimen: peripheral blood. The chain uses TRBV9 and TRBJ2-5; possibly TRBD1 for D (5 bases). The CDR3 DNA is TGTGCCAGCAGCAAAGAAGCCAGGGTTGAGACCCAGTACTTC. It yields the protein CASSKEARVETQYF.